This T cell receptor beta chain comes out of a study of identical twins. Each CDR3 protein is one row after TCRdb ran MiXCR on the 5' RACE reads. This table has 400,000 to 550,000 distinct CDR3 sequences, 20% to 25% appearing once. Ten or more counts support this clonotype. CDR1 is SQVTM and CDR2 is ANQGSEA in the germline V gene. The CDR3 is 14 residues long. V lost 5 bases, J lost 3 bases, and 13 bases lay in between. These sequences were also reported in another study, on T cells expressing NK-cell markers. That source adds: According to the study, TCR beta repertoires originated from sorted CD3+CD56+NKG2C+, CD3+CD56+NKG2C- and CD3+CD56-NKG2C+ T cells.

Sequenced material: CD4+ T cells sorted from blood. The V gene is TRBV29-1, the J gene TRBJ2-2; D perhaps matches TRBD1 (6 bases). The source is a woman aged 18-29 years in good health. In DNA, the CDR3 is TGCAGCGTTCTTTTACAGGGTCACACCGGGGAGCTGTTTTTT. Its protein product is CSVLLQGHTGELFF.